This T cell receptor (beta chain) was sequenced for a study of blood T cells in healthy people across ages. Findings and limits, study-wide: Because donor CMV status was unknown, expanded clonotype changes were possibly confounded.

The CDR3 sequence is 16 residues long. CDR1 is SEHNR and CDR2 is FQNEAQ in the germline V gene (reference sequence). With V trimmed by 4 bases and J by 4 bases, 10 bases remained unmatched. This clonotype was seen a few times. The antigen is unknown. RNA extraction gave at least 5 micrograms of total RNA per sample. PCR was performed a second time for 7 to 11 cycles using a sample-barcoded 5' primer and a J-beta primer mix. TCRdb processed the 5' RACE reads anew with MiXCR; each CDR3 protein has one entry. The table has 700,000 to 1,000,000 distinct CDR3 sequences, under 45% seen once. The TCR comes from a man aged 60 to 69 in good health. The gene calls are TRBV7-9 and TRBJ2-3, with TRBD2 identical over 8 bases. Sequencing was performed on blood. The CDR3 nucleotides are TGTGCCAGCAGCTCCTTTCTAGCGGGCGAACCAGATACGCAGTATTTT. Protein: CASSSFLAGEPDTQYF.